These 9 T cell receptor beta chains were sequenced from one sample in a study of T cell repertoires in cytomegalovirus infection. One entry per CDR3 protein, called by TCRdb with MiXCR from the reads. The data contain 200,000 to 300,000 distinct CDR3 sequences, 9% to 15% of them singletons. Material: PBMCs. Receptors were obtained from a human donor in good health (CMV status not recorded). Some clones in this sample may be carry-over from other donors' samples.

This clonotype has just a few counts. The CDR3: CASSGDTYEQYF. CDR3 nucleotide sequence: TGTGCCAGCAGTGGTGATACCTACGAGCAGTACTTC. The V call is TRBV6-1, the J call TRBJ2-7; D gene uncertain. V gave up 4 bases and J gave up 2 bases, with 6 bases separating them. This CDR3 is 12 amino acids long. The V gene's germline CDR1 is MNHNS and CDR2 SASEGT.

This clonotype has a count of ten or more. The chain joins TRBV7-2 to TRBJ1-1; weak D call: TRBD1 (5 bases). Trimming pared 1 base from V and 0 bases from J, leaving 9 bases between. This CDR3 comprises 15 residues. CDR1 SGHTA and CDR2 FQGNSA come from the germline V gene. The CDR3 here is CASSLEAGLNTEAFF. DNA of the CDR3: TGTGCCAGCAGCTTAGAGGCAGGGTTGAACACTGAAGCTTTCTTT.

This clonotype was seen more than once but under ten times. V usage is TRBV19 and J usage is TRBJ2-3; D gene unclear. Per the germline V gene, CDR1 is LNHDA and CDR2 is SQIVND (reference sequence). This CDR3 has 13 residues. The ends were cut back, 4 bases at V and 3 bases at J, with 8 bases in the middle. The CDR3 DNA reads TGTGCCAGTAGTACCGACAAGACAGATACGCAGTATTTT. The encoded protein is CASSTDKTDTQYF.

This clonotype has ten or more counts. The CDR3 nucleotides are TGTGCCAGCAGTTTACAGCAAGATAGCAATCAGCCCCAGCATTTT. This translates into CASSLQQDSNQPQHF. The rearrangement links TRBV27 to TRBJ1-5; no clear D gene. The CDR3 extends over 15 amino acids. The germline V and J ends were trimmed by 2 bases and 0 bases, with 8 bases remaining between them. Germline CDR1 MNHEY, CDR2 SMNVEV (reference sequence).

This clonotype occurred a few times. The chain carries TRBV19 and TRBJ1-1, with TRBD1 as a possible D gene (5 bases). The CDR3 length is 14 residues. The V end was cut by 7 bases, the J end by 4 bases, with 16 bases between. Per the germline V gene, CDR1 is LNHDA and CDR2 is SQIVND (reference sequence). CDR3 DNA sequence: TGTGCCAGTATGAAAGCGGGACTGGGCACTGAAGCTTTCTTT. It is translated as CASMKAGLGTEAFF.

The chain links TRBV5-4 to TRBJ2-7, with TRBD2 matching over 13 bases. Germline V gene lookup returns CDR1 SGHNT and CDR2 YYREEE (reference sequence). CDR3 size: 18 residues. The trim removed 4 bases at V and 0 bases at J, leaving 10 bases unmatched. The CDR3 sequence: CASSQPGTSGINSYEQYF. DNA for the CDR3: TGTGCCAGCAGCCAACCCGGGACTAGCGGGATTAACTCCTACGAGCAGTACTTC.

This clonotype occurred many times. V is TRBV10-3 and J is TRBJ2-7; D gene ambiguous. Trimming removed 3 bases from V and 0 bases from J, with 0 bases in between. There are 11 residues in the CDR3. Germline assignment: CDR1 ENHRY and CDR2 SYGVKD. The CDR3 sequence: CAISDSYEQYF. The DNA of the CDR3 is TGTGCCATCAGTGACTCCTACGAGCAGTACTTC.

This clonotype was counted a few times. V gene TRBV6-2 or TRBV6-3 combines with J gene TRBJ2-2; D may be TRBD2 (6 bases). CDR1 is MNHEY, CDR2 SVGEGT, per germline. This CDR3 has 17 residues. The V and J ends lost 7 bases and 7 bases respectively, with 25 bases between them. CDR3 sequence: CASTNPPTSFGSGELFF. CDR3 DNA sequence: TGTGCCAGCACCAACCCTCCTACTAGCTTTGGTAGCGGGGAGCTGTTTTTT.

This clonotype was detected many times. The rearrangement uses TRBV7-2 and TRBJ2-5, with TRBD2 identical over 13 bases. Germline CDR1 reads SGHTA; CDR2 reads FQGNSA. V lost 1 base, J lost 4 bases, and 6 bases stayed unmatched. This CDR3 comprises 17 residues. CDR3 coding DNA: TGTGCCAGCAGCTTAGAACTAGCGGGAGGGCCATTAGAGACCCAGTACTTC. As protein: CASSLELAGGPLETQYF.